This T cell receptor (beta chain) was profiled in a study of T cells generated in artificial thymic organoids listed by TCRdb under 2017. General notes on the study: TCR alpha and beta CDR3 repertoires of in vitro artificial thymic organoid-derived CD8 single positive T cells were compared with thymic and peripheral blood naive CD8 T cells. Displayed repertoire sequencing data were described as representative of three independent experiments. General study outcomes and caveats: Organoid-derived CD8 single positive T cells showed physiological TCR clonotype diversity comparable to thymic and blood naive CD8 T cells. Organoid-derived T cells showed no skewing in Valpha or Vbeta usage, which argues against dominance of unconventional lineages or clonal expansions.

TCRalpha and TCRbeta libraries were amplified in separate semi-nested PCR reactions using Advantage 2 and reverse primers located in the TRAC or TRBC constant regions. Between roughly 3 and 550 ng of total RNA was used as input for first-strand cDNA synthesis. TCR cDNA libraries were generated by 5'-RACE using the SMARTer PCR cDNA Synthesis kit, with a poly-dT primer for first-strand synthesis. Semi-nested constant-region reverse primers carried 5-nucleotide sample-specific barcodes, and products were cleaned with the Zymo DNA Clean and Concentrator-5 kit. As many as ten barcoded samples were combined into a pool, ligated to Illumina adaptors, and sequenced on an Illumina MiSeq as 2 x 150 bp paired-end reads. Per the source publication's procedure: After demultiplexing, reads were aligned using BLAT against a custom library built from IMGT containing every combination of human TRAV, TRAJ, TRBV, TRBD and TRBJ. The best BLAT hits were picked using pslCDnaFilter (-maxAligns=1, -ignoreIntrons), and custom Perl scripts were used to calculate clonotype frequencies. TCRdb cleaned the public reads at Q25 with fastp, built clones with MiXCR and kept in-frame beta chains. Rows are unified per CDR3 protein, each entry keeping the most common DNA and genes. These V and J calls derive from TCRdb rather than the authors' analysis. For this sample there are 6,000 to 8,000 distinct CDR3 sequences; 20% to 30% appear just once. 2.5% to 3.5% of the sample is taken by the ten largest.

From a lookup of the germline V gene, CDR1 and CDR2 are SGHVS and FNYEAQ. Ends trimmed: V by 2 bases, J by 8 bases; bases unmatched to a gene: 13. Spanning cysteine to phenylalanine, the CDR3 consists of 17 amino acids. The DNA shown is the 51-base CDR3, in frame from base 1. Artificial thymic organoids were built by aggregating human HSPCs with MS5 murine stromal cells transduced with human DLL1, cultured at an air-liquid interface. FACS-purified CD34+CD3- hematopoietic stem and progenitor cells depleted of residual T cells were used to seed the organoids. The organoids were grown in serum-free RB27 medium, which consisted of RPMI 1640 supplemented with B27, FLT3L, IL-7 and ascorbic acid. Before RNA extraction, CD3+TCRalphabeta+CD8 single positive T cells from organoids and thymus were sorted by FACS. For each sample, total RNA was purified from roughly 40,000 to 200,000 sorted cells using the RNeasy Micro kit, and RNA quality was checked on an Agilent RNA 6000 Nano chip.

Remarks on this clonotype: No cognate antigen has been identified for it. It has no much larger one-base neighbor in the sample; base qualities were not kept.

The source is a human donor who gave cord blood stem cells for thymic organoid culture, a cardiac surgery patient who gave postnatal thymus, or a blood donor (not recorded which). The sequenced sample consisted of naive CD8+ T cells grown in artificial thymic organoids from cord blood stem and progenitor cells. The sample's cell subset or site label, in plain terms: CD3+TCRalphabeta+CD8SP T cells; for blood, CD45RO-CCR7+ naive CD8+ T cells. The V and J genes are TRBV7-6 and TRBJ1-2, and 11 junction bases match TRBD1. Here the CDR3 is given as CASSLTGQGVFQGGYTF. The DNA sequence is as follows: TGTGCCAGCAGCTTAACGGGACAGGGGGTTTTCCAAGGCGGCTACACCTTC.